A selection of T cell receptor beta chains follows, all from one sample in a study of spatial heterogeneity in lung cancer. A single record per CDR3 protein comes from TCRdb applying MiXCR to the 5' RACE reads. The sample holds around 40,000 distinct CDR3 sequences, roughly 5.2% seen once. The sequenced sample was PBMCs, obtained at surgery. All receptors come from a male donor with early-stage non-small cell lung cancer. CDR3s include the opening cysteine and the closing phenylalanine or tryptophan. The D gene is left open where the match is weak. Rows give clone size only sometimes, using once, few, many, or a class for an expanded clone.

TRBJ1-6	many	.	TRBV28	CASRPSQGPLHF	TGTGCCAGCAGGCCGTCACAGGGACCCCTCCACTTT
TRBJ1-3	.	.	TRBV7-9	CASSLSRGFWGNAIYF	TGTGCCAGCAGCTTATCCAGGGGCTTTTGGGGAAACGCCATATATTTT
TRBJ1-6	many	TRBD1	TRBV20-1	CSARGGTGGLNSPLHF	TGCAGTGCTAGAGGCGGGACAGGGGGCCTCAATTCACCCCTCCACTTT
TRBJ1-5	few	TRBD1	TRBV19	CASIQRQGEFNQPQHF	TGTGCCAGTATACAGAGACAGGGTGAGTTCAATCAGCCCCAGCATTTT
TRBJ2-4	many	.	TRBV11-3	CASSSYRFGKNIQYF	TGTGCCAGCAGCTCCTACAGGTTCGGCAAAAACATTCAGTACTTC
TRBJ1-5	few	TRBD1	TRBV19	CASSPGTGNQPQHF	TGTGCCAGTAGTCCTGGGACAGGCAATCAGCCCCAGCATTTT
TRBJ2-2	many	.	TRBV28	CASSSRARRLNGELFF	TGTGCCAGCAGTTCCCGGGCCCGGCGATTGAACGGGGAGCTGTTTTTT
TRBJ2-3	many	TRBD2	TRBV12-3/TRBV12-4	CASTLGLAGRDTQYF	TGTGCCAGCACCCTGGGACTAGCGGGGAGAGATACGCAGTATTTT
TRBJ2-3	many	TRBD2	TRBV20-1	CSEAGGRGTDTQYF	TGCAGTGAAGCGGGGGGCCGGGGGACAGATACGCAGTATTTT
TRBJ2-7	many	TRBD1	TRBV3-1	CASSQGGQYFYEQYF	TGTGCCAGCAGCCAAGGGGGACAGTACTTCTACGAGCAGTACTTC
TRBJ2-7	few	TRBD2	TRBV7-6	CASSLAATSGGHAYEQYF	TGTGCCAGCAGCTTAGCGGCTACTAGCGGGGGTCATGCCTACGAGCAGTACTTC
TRBJ1-5	many	.	TRBV12-5	CASGTTNQPQHF	TGTGCTAGTGGTACCACAAATCAGCCCCAGCATTTT
TRBJ1-1	many	.	TRBV7-9	CASSHDNSITEAFF	TGTGCCAGCAGCCATGACAATAGCATCACTGAAGCTTTCTTT
TRBJ2-7	many	.	TRBV5-1	CASSKDSSYEQYF	TGCGCCAGCAGCAAGGACAGCTCCTACGAGCAGTACTTC
TRBJ1-2	many	.	TRBV6-2/TRBV6-3	CASSYVGTTAGYTF	TGTGCCAGCAGTTACGTGGGGACAACTGCCGGCTACACCTTC
TRBJ2-5	many	.	TRBV18	CASSPRQETQYF	TGTGCCAGCTCACCGAGACAAGAGACCCAGTACTTC
TRBJ1-2	many	.	TRBV18	CASSPEVDSLGYTF	TGTGCCAGCTCACCCGAGGTAGATTCCCTTGGCTACACCTTC
TRBJ1-1	many	TRBD1	TRBV6-5	CASSYGQTGGEAFF	TGTGCCAGCAGTTACGGGCAGACAGGGGGCGAAGCTTTCTTT
TRBJ1-1	.	.	TRBV23-1	CASSQSIQNGATEAFF	TGCGCCAGCAGTCAATCCATCCAGAACGGGGCCACTGAAGCTTTCTTT
TRBJ2-7	.	TRBD2	TRBV6-6	CASSLGVAGNEQYF	TGTGCCAGCAGTCTGGGGGTAGCGGGGAATGAGCAGTACTTC
TRBJ2-1	.	.	TRBV27	CASSQQGNEQFF	TGTGCCAGCAGCCAACAGGGTAATGAGCAGTTCTTC
TRBJ1-6	many	TRBD1	TRBV12-3/TRBV12-4	CASSWGQESPLHF	TGTGCCAGCAGTTGGGGACAGGAATCACCCCTCCACTTT
TRBJ1-5	many	TRBD1	TRBV6-6	CASSYPATGEVQPQHF	TGTGCCAGCAGTTACCCGGCGACAGGGGAGGTTCAGCCCCAGCATTTT
TRBJ1-5	few	.	TRBV6-2/TRBV6-3	CASRFPGVGNQPQHF	TGTGCCAGCAGATTTCCGGGGGTTGGGAATCAGCCCCAGCATTTT
TRBJ2-6	few	TRBD2	TRBV6-2/TRBV6-3	CASRLAGSSGANVLTF	TGTGCCAGCAGACTAGCGGGGAGTTCTGGGGCCAACGTCCTGACTTTC
TRBJ1-1	many	.	TRBV28	CASRSPGASTEAFF	TGTGCCAGCAGGTCCCCGGGGGCGTCGACTGAAGCTTTCTTT
TRBJ1-4	many	.	TRBV10-2	CASSESGITTNEKLFF	TGCGCCAGCAGTGAGTCGGGGATAACGACTAATGAAAAACTGTTTTTT
TRBJ2-7	few	.	TRBV28	CASSLYGGSSYEQYF	TGTGCCAGCAGTTTATATGGGGGGAGCTCCTACGAGCAGTACTTC
TRBJ2-5	many	.	TRBV7-3	CASSSGRGETQYF	TGTGCCAGCAGCTCTGGACGGGGCGAGACCCAGTACTTC
TRBJ2-3	.	.	TRBV5-4	CASSLAVLSTDTQYF	TGTGCCAGCAGCTTGGCCGTCCTTAGCACAGATACGCAGTATTTT
TRBJ2-5	few	TRBD2	TRBV11-3	CASGGRRETQYF	TGTGCCTCGGGGGGGCGGAGAGAGACCCAGTACTTC
TRBJ1-6	.	.	TRBV18	CASSPPERVPLHF	TGTGCCAGCTCACCACCCGAAAGGGTTCCCCTCCACTTT
TRBJ2-6	many	TRBD1	TRBV2	CASRPDWDRVSSLSGANVLTF	TGTGCCAGCAGGCCCGACTGGGACAGGGTGTCCTCTCTCTCTGGGGCCAACGTCCTGACTTTC
TRBJ1-1	many	.	TRBV5-6	CASSFGTVNGGTEAFF	TGTGCCAGCAGCTTCGGGACGGTTAATGGGGGGACTGAAGCTTTCTTT
TRBJ2-6	many	TRBD2	TRBV7-9	CASSFSGGSGANVLTF	TGTGCCAGCAGCTTTAGCGGGGGTTCTGGGGCCAACGTCCTGACTTTC
TRBJ2-1	many	.	TRBV9	CASSLGPDPALQFF	TGTGCCAGCAGCCTAGGGCCAGATCCGGCGCTACAGTTCTTC
TRBJ2-1	many	TRBD1	TRBV9	CASNGQGFYNEQFF	TGTGCCAGCAACGGACAGGGGTTCTACAATGAGCAGTTCTTC
TRBJ1-1	.	.	TRBV5-1	CASSTLSGLEAFF	TGCGCCAGCAGCACTCTTTCCGGCCTTGAAGCTTTCTTT
TRBJ2-3	many	TRBD1	TRBV28	CASTPGQGPDTQYF	TGTGCCAGTACACCGGGACAGGGCCCAGATACGCAGTATTTT
TRBJ2-1	many	.	TRBV7-2	CASSLVSDGTDNEQFF	TGTGCCAGCAGCTTAGTCAGTGATGGAACCGACAATGAGCAGTTCTTC
TRBJ1-5	many	.	TRBV28	CASSLNKGGYNQPQHF	TGTGCCAGCAGTTTGAATAAGGGGGGCTACAATCAGCCCCAGCATTTT
TRBJ2-7	.	TRBD1	TRBV5-1	CASSGTGAHEQYF	TGCGCCAGCAGCGGTACAGGGGCCCACGAGCAGTACTTC
TRBJ1-3	few	TRBD1	TRBV4-2	CASSSEGQMASGNTIYF	TGTGCCAGCAGCTCGGAGGGACAGATGGCATCTGGAAACACCATATATTTT
TRBJ2-3	many	TRBD1	TRBV30	CAWKDRGPGDTQYF	TGTGCCTGGAAAGACAGGGGGCCCGGAGATACGCAGTATTTT
TRBJ1-1	many	.	TRBV5-1	CASSIIGGANTEAFF	TGCGCCAGCTCGATAATTGGCGGGGCGAACACTGAAGCTTTCTTT